Here is one TCR beta chain with its context. This CDR3 has 16 residues. Germline CDR1 and CDR2: SGHNT and YYREEE (reference sequence). Trimming removed 5 bases from V and 4 bases from J; junction bases left unmatched: 7. Sequencing was performed with immunoSEQ multiplex PCR; in TCRdb, only in-frame clones are kept and a portion is missing. In the table there are about 91,000 clones, 90% of which are singletons. The sample is drawn from a study of PD-L1 blockade in urothelial cancer. Study in general: Most of the 29 patients were men who had bladder-origin urothelial cancer.

This receptor was identified in a man aged 55 to 70 with urothelial cancer. The material sequenced was PBMCs, taken around atezolizumab (anti-PD-L1) treatment. This sequence joins TRBV5-4 and TRBJ2-2, with 11 bases that match TRBD1. The CDR3 region has the DNA TGTGCCAGCAGGTGGACAGGGGGCGCCGGCACCGGGGAGCTGTTTTTT. This sequence encodes CASRWTGGAGTGELFF.